The clone carrying this TCR beta chain was detected many times. One end of the junction fails to match germline, which may point to a read error. This entry belongs to a study of T cell repertoires in cytomegalovirus infection. TCRdb re-called the reads with MiXCR, one entry per CDR3 protein. The repertoire has roughly 500,000 distinct CDR3 sequences, approximately 15% of them found once; the top ten carry 20% to 30%. This CDR3 is built from 12 residues. The chain joins TRBV12-3 or TRBV12-4 to TRBJ1-1; D gene ambiguous. The sequenced sample was CD8+ T cells from PBMCs. The sequence derives from a human donor in good health (CMV status not recorded). Some clones in this sample may be carry-over from other donors' samples. Here the CDR3 DNA reads TGTGCCAGCAGTTTCATGGCAACTGGAGCTTTCTTT. Protein sequence: CASSFMATGAFF.